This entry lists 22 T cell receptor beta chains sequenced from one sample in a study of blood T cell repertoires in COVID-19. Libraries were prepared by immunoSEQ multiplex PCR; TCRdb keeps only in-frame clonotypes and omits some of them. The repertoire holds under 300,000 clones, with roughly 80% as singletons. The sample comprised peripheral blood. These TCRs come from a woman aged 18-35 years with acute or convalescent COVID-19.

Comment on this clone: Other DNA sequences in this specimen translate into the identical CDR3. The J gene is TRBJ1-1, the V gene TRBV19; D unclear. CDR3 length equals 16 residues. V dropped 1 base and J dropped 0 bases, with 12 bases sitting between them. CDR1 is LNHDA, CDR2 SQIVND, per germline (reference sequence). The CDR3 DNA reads TGTGCCAGTAGTATAGTAGGGTACGGGATGAACACTGAAGCTTTCTTT. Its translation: CASSIVGYGMNTEAFF.

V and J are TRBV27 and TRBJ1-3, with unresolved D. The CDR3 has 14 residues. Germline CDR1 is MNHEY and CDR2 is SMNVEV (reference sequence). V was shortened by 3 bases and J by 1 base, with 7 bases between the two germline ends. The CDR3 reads CASSFSRSGNTIYF. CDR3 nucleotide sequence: TGTGCCAGCAGTTTCTCCAGGTCTGGAAACACCATATATTTT.

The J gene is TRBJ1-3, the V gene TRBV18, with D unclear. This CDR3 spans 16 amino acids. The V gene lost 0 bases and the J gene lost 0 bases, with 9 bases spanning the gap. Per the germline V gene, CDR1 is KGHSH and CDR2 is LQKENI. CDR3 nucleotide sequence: TGTGCCAGCTCACCACCGGTGGGGAGCTCTGGAAACACCATATATTTT. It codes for CASSPPVGSSGNTIYF.

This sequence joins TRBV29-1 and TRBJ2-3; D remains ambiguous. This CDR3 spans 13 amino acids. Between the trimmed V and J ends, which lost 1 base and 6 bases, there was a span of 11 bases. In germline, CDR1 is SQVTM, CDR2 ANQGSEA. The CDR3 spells CSVEGPHGDTQYF. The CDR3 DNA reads TGCAGCGTTGAAGGACCGCACGGGGATACGCAGTATTTT.

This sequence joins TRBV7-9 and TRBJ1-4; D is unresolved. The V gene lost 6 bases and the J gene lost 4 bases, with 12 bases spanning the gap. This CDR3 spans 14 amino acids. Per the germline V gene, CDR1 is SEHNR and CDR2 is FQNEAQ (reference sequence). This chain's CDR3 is CASSLAPDNEKLFF. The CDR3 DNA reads TGTGCCAGCAGTCTAGCCCCCGATAATGAAAAACTGTTTTTT.

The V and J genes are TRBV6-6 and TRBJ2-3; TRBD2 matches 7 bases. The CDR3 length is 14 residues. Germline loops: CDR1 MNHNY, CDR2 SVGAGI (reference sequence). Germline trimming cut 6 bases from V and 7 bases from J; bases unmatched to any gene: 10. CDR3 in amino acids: CASSLGAGEHTQYF. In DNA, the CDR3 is TGTGCCAGCAGCTTAGGGGCGGGGGAACATACGCAGTATTTT.

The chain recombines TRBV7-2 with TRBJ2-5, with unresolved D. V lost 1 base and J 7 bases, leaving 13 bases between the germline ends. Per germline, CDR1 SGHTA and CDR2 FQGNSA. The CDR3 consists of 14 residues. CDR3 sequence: CASSLEASTVTQYF. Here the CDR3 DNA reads TGTGCCAGCAGCTTAGAGGCTAGTACGGTGACCCAGTACTTC. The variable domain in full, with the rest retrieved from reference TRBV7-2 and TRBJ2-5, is GAGVSQSPSNKVTEKGKDVELRCDPISGHTALYWYRQSLGQGLEFLIYFQGNSAPDKSGLPSDRFSAERTGGSVSTLTIQRTQQEDSAVYLCASSLEASTVTQYFGPGTRLLVL.

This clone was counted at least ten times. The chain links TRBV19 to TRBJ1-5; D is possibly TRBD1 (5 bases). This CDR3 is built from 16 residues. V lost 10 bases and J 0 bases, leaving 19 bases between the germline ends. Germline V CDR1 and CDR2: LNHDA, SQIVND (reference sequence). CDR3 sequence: CATQGDPYYSNQPQHF. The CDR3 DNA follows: TGTGCCACCCAGGGTGACCCATATTATAGCAATCAGCCCCAGCATTTT.

The CDR3 DNA reads as TGTGCCAGCTCACCAACAGGGAGGGGTGACTATGGCTACACCTTC. This codes for CASSPTGRGDYGYTF. The V call is TRBV18, the J call TRBJ1-2, with a weak D call TRBD1 (6 bases). CDR1 and CDR2 from the germline V gene are KGHSH and LQKENI. The CDR3 is 15 residues long. V shed 2 bases and J shed 3 bases, with 13 bases lying between them.

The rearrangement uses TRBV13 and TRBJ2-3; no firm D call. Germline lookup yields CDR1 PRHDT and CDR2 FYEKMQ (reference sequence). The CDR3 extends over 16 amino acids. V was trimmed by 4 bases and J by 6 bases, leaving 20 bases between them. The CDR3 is CASSSHLDLPEDTQYF. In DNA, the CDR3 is TGTGCCAGCAGCTCCCACTTAGACTTGCCCGAGGATACGCAGTATTTT.

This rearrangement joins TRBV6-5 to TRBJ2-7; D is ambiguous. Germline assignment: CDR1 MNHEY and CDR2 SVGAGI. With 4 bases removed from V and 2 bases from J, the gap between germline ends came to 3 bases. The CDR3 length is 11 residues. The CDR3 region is CASSSTYEQYF. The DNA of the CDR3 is TGTGCCAGCAGTTCCACCTACGAGCAGTACTTC.

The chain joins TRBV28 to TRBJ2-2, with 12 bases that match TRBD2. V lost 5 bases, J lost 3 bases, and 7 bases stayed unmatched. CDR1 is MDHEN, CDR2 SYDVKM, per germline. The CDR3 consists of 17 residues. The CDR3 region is CASSLLAGGPHTGELFF. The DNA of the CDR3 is TGTGCCAGCAGTCTTCTAGCGGGAGGGCCCCACACCGGGGAGCTGTTTTTT.

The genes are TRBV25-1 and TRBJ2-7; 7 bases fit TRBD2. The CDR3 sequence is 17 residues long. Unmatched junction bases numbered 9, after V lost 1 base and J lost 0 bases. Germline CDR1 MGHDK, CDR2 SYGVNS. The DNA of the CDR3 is TGTGCCAGCAGTGAATCCAACCCCGGGGGGACCTCCTACGAGCAGTACTTC. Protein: CASSESNPGGTSYEQYF.

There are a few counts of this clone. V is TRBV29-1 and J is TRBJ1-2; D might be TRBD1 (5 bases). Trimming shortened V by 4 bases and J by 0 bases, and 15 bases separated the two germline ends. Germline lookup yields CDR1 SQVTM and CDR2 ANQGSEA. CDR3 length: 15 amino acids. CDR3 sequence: CSVGRDKAANYGYTF. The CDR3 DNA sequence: TGCAGCGTTGGCAGGGATAAGGCCGCTAACTATGGCTACACCTTC.

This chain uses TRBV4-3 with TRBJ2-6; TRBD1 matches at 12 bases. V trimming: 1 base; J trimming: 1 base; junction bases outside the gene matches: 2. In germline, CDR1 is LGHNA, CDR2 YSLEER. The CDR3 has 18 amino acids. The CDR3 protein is CASSQGGQGASGANVLTF. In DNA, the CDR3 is TGCGCCAGCAGCCAAGGGGGACAGGGGGCTTCTGGGGCCAACGTCCTGACTTTC.

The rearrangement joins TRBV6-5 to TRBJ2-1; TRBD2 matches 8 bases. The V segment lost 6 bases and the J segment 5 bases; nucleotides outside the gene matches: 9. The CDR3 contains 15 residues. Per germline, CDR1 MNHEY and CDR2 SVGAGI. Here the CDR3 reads CASSPGGSSDNEQFF. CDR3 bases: TGTGCCAGCAGCCCGGGGGGGAGTTCGGACAATGAGCAGTTCTTC.

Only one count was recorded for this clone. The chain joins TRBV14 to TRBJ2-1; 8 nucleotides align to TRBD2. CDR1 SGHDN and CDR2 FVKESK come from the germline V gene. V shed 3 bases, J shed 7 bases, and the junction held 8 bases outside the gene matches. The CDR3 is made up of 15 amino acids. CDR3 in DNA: TGTGCCAGCAGCCAGAGGGGACTAGTCAATAATGAGCAGTTCTTC. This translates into CASSQRGLVNNEQFF.

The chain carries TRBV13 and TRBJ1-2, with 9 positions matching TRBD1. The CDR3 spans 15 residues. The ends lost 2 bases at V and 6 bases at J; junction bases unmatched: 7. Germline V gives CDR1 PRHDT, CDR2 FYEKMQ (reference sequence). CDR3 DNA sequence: TGTGCCAGCAGCTTAACAGGGGGCGCTGGGGATGGCTACACCTTC. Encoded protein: CASSLTGGAGDGYTF. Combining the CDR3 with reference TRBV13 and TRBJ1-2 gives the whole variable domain AAGVIQSPRHLIKEKRETATLKCYPIPRHDTVYWYQQGPGQDPQFLISFYEKMQSDKGSIPDRFSAQQFSDYHSELNMSSLELGDSALYFCASSLTGGAGDGYTFGSGTRLTVV.

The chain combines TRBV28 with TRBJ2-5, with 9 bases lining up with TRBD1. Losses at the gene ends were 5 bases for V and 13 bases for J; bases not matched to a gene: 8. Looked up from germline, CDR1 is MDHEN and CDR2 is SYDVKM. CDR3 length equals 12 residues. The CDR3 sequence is CASSPNRGRRYF. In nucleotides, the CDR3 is TGTGCCAGCAGTCCCAACAGGGGGCGGAGGTACTTC. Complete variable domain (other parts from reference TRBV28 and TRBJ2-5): DVKVTQSSRYLVKRTGEKVFLECVQDMDHENMFWYRQDPGLGLRLIYFSYDVKMKEKGDIPEGYSVSREKKERFSLILESASTNQTSMYLCASSPNRGRRYFGPGTRLLVL.

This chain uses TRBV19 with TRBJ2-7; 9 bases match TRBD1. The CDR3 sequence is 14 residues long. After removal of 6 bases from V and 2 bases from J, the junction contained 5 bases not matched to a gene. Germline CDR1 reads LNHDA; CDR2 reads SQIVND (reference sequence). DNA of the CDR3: TGTGCCAGTAGCCCGGGACAGGGACCCTACGAGCAGTACTTC. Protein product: CASSPGQGPYEQYF.

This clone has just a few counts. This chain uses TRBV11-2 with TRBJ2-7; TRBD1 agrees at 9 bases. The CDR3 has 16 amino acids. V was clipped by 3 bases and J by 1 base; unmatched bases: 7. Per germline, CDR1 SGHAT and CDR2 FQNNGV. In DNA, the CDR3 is TGTGCCAGCAGCTTCATCGGGGGACAGGGTTCCTACGAGCAGTACTTC. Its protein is CASSFIGGQGSYEQYF.

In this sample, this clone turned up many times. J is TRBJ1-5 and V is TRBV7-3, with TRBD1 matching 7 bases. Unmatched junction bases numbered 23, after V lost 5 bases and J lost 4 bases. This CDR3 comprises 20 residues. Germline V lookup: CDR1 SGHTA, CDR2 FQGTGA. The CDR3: CASSHNSRQGSLYGNQPQHF. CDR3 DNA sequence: TGTGCCAGCAGCCACAACAGCAGACAGGGCAGTCTATATGGGAATCAGCCCCAGCATTTT.